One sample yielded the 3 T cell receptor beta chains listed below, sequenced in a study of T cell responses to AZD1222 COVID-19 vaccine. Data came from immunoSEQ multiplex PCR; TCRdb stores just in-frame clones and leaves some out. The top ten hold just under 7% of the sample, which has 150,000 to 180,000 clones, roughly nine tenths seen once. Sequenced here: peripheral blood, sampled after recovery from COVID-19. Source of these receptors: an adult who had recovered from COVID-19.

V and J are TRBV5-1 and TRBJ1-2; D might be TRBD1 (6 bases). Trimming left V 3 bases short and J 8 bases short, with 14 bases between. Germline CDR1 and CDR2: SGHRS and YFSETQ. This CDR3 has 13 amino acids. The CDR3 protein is CASSWDGGDGYTF. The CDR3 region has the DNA TGCGCCAGCAGCTGGGACGGGGGCGACGGCTACACCTTC.

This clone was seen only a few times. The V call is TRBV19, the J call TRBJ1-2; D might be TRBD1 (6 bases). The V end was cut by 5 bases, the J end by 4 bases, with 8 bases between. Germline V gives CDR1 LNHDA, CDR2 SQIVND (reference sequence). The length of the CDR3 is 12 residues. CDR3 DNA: TGTGCCAGTAGTCCAGGGGCCTATGGCTACACCTTC. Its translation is CASSPGAYGYTF.

DNA for the CDR3: TGTGCCAGCACCGAGGACAGGGGTCGGGTCGATACGCAGTATTTT. Translating gives CASTEDRGRVDTQYF. V usage is TRBV2 and J usage is TRBJ2-3; 9 bases align to TRBD1. V lost 7 bases and J lost 6; bases outside the gene matches: 11. Germline V lookup: CDR1 SNHLY, CDR2 FYNNEI. The CDR3 length is 15 residues.